Listed here is a single T cell receptor (beta chain). Its antigen is not identified. The source of the sample is a study of response to subunit inactivated influenza vaccine. Whole-study findings and limits: There was a suggestion from the authors that each seasonal influenza vaccination recruits few new T cells.

Germline V lookup: CDR1 KGHDR, CDR2 SFDVKD. Germline trimming cut 9 bases from V and 5 bases from J; bases unmatched to any gene: 4. This CDR3 has 13 amino acids. TCRdb re-called the RT-PCR reads with MiXCR, one entry per CDR3 protein. The sample lists approximately 500,000 distinct CDR3 sequences, 10% to 15% occurring once. The sequencing used PBMCs from blood, collected roughly 48 days after vaccination. The receptor was isolated from a man between 45 and 60 years old who received an inactivated influenza vaccine. This sequence joins TRBV24-1 and TRBJ2-7, with TRBD1 matching over 12 bases. The CDR3 protein is CATSGTGGHEQYF. The CDR3 coding sequence is TGTGCCACCTCGGGGACAGGGGGCCACGAGCAGTACTTC.